This T cell receptor (beta chain) was sequenced during a study of human T cells and chemical hapten exposure. The library gave individual cDNA molecules unique molecular identifiers. Via MiXCR, TCRdb re-called the 5' RACE reads, giving one row per CDR3 protein. The sample lists roughly 120,000 distinct CDR3 sequences; roughly 19% were seen once. The authors extracted total RNA from unfractionated whole blood. Germline lookup yields CDR1 MNHEY and CDR2 SMNVEV (reference sequence). CDR3 length: 17 amino acids. After removal of 6 bases from V and 1 base from J, the junction contained 12 bases not matched to a gene.

This TCR was sampled from a human donor in good health. The gene calls are TRBV27 and TRBJ2-1; 7 bases align to TRBD2. DNA of the CDR3: TGTGCCAGCAGCCAATTGATGGGGGGAGGGTCCTACAATGAGCAGTTCTTC. Protein sequence: CASSQLMGGGSYNEQFF.